The subject of this entry is one T cell receptor (beta chain). The sample belongs to a study of blood T cell repertoires in COVID-19. Overall study context: Samples came from the United States, Italy and Spain, spanning acute and convalescent COVID-19. The cDNA or gDNA used as material had been derived from T cells, B-cell-depleted T cells, or PBMCs.

This CDR3 has 11 residues. V shed 5 bases and J shed 8 bases, with 9 bases lying between them. Per germline, CDR1 DFQATT and CDR2 SNEGSKA (reference sequence). Original methodology: Estimated nucleated cell counts came from reference gene primer amplification. The data were produced by immunoSEQ multiplex PCR, yet TCRdb's version contains in-frame clones alone and is incomplete. That table supplies the V and J calls and clone size; D and trimming were determined from the DNA. The repertoire holds about 28,000 clones, with around three quarters as singletons. The material sequenced was peripheral blood. The sequence was collected from a man in his 70s with acute or convalescent COVID-19. The rearrangement uses TRBV20-1 and TRBJ1-4; D possibly corresponds to TRBD1 (6 bases). The CDR3 nucleotides read TGCAGTGCTTACAGGGAAGAAAAACTGTTTTTT. It encodes CSAYREEKLFF.